These 23 T cell receptor beta chains originate from one sample sequenced in a study of blood T cell repertoires in COVID-19. The repertoire was sequenced with immunoSEQ multiplex PCR; TCRdb's copy has only in-frame clones and lacks some. The table records 200,000 to 250,000 clones, roughly nine tenths of them present only once. Sequences were obtained from peripheral blood. Receptors originate from a man between 60 and 70 years old who had recovered from COVID-19.

The J gene is TRBJ2-3, the V gene TRBV15; D uncertain. The CDR3 is made up of 13 amino acids. Germline CDR1 is LNHNV and CDR2 is YYDKDF (reference sequence). Deletions cut 4 bases from V and 2 bases from J, with 7 bases between. For the CDR3, the DNA is TGTGCCACCAGCACCCGACTCACAGATACGCAGTATTTT. It specifies CATSTRLTDTQYF.

The chain joins TRBV27 to TRBJ1-6; 7 nucleotides match TRBD1. With V trimmed by 3 bases and J by 9 bases, 11 bases remained unmatched. The germline gives CDR1 MNHEY, CDR2 SMNVEV (reference sequence). The CDR3 consists of 16 residues. The CDR3 reads CASSFGRTGFGSPLHF. In DNA, the CDR3 is TGTGCCAGCAGTTTTGGTAGGACAGGCTTTGGTTCACCCCTCCACTTT.

V gene TRBV27 combines with J gene TRBJ1-5; D might be TRBD1 (5 bases). Trimming cost V 8 bases and J 8 bases, with 16 bases left between them. Germline V gives CDR1 MNHEY, CDR2 SMNVEV (reference sequence). This CDR3 is 13 amino acids long. CDR3 nucleotides: TGTGCCAGCGGAACTGTTTGGGGGGAGCCCCAGCATTTT. Its translation is CASGTVWGEPQHF.

The J gene is TRBJ2-7, the V gene TRBV10-1; 7 nucleotides agree with TRBD2. The V gene's germline CDR1 is WNHNN and CDR2 SYGVQD (reference sequence). This CDR3 is 14 amino acids long. V trimming: 7 bases; J trimming: 5 bases; junction bases outside the gene matches: 11. DNA for the CDR3: TGCGCCAGCATGGGGGGAGGGTTTAGACACGAGCAGTACTTC. The encoded protein is CASMGGGFRHEQYF.

V is TRBV6-5 and J is TRBJ1-3; TRBD1 matches at 8 bases. J gave up 2 bases and V 5 bases, and 5 bases lay outside the gene matches. This CDR3 is built from 15 residues. The germline CDR1 and CDR2 sequences are MNHEY and SVGAGI. The CDR3 is CASSPGQGAGNTIYF. The CDR3 DNA is TGTGCCAGCAGTCCCGGACAGGGAGCTGGAAACACCATATATTTT.

The count of this clone is one. One end of the junction is discordant with germline, which a read error may explain. This CDR3 is CASSVGANEKLFF. The CDR3 nucleotides are TGTGCCAGCAGCGTAGGAGCAAATGAAAAACTGTTTTTT. This chain uses TRBV13 with TRBJ1-4; no reliable D call. The CDR3 totals 13 residues. Germline CDR1 PRHDT, CDR2 FYEKMQ (reference sequence).

This rearrangement joins TRBV5-8 to TRBJ2-7, with D unresolved. Deletions cut 0 bases from V and 3 bases from J, with 10 bases between. The CDR3 runs 14 residues. Germline lookup yields CDR1 SGHTS and CDR2 YDEGEE. The chain's CDR3 is CASSLGRLSYEQYF. For the CDR3, the DNA is TGTGCCAGCAGCTTGGGCAGGCTAAGCTACGAGCAGTACTTC.

This chain connects TRBV15 to TRBJ1-4, with 10 bases identical to TRBD1. Germline V CDR1 and CDR2: LNHNV, YYDKDF (reference sequence). The CDR3 runs 17 residues. After removal of 0 bases from V and 0 bases from J, the junction contained 1 base not matched to a gene. As DNA, the CDR3 is TGTGCCACCAGCAGAGATGGGACAGGGGCAACTAATGAAAAACTGTTTTTT. It specifies CATSRDGTGATNEKLFF. Full variable domain (remainder filled in from reference TRBV15 and TRBJ1-4): DAMVIQNPRYQVTQFGKPVTLSCSQTLNHNVMYWYQQKSSQAPKLLFHYYDKDFNNEADTPDNFQSRRPNTSFCFLDIRSPGLGDTAMYLCATSRDGTGATNEKLFFGSGTQLSVL.

The chain combines TRBV6-1 with TRBJ1-4; TRBD1 agrees at 10 bases. Per the germline V gene, CDR1 is MNHNS and CDR2 is SASEGT. The CDR3 is made up of 16 amino acids. The V gene end was trimmed by 4 bases and the J gene end by 6 bases; junction bases not matched to a gene: 8. The CDR3 reads CASSATLGTGDEKLFF. CDR3 DNA: TGTGCCAGCAGTGCAACCCTCGGGACAGGGGATGAAAAACTGTTTTTT.

V is TRBV7-8 and J is TRBJ1-1; unclear D gene. The length of the CDR3 is 13 residues. The ends were cut back, 0 bases at V and 11 bases at J, with 13 bases in the middle. Germline assignment: CDR1 SGHVS and CDR2 FQNEAQ. This chain's CDR3 is CASSLALRAYAFF. The CDR3 DNA sequence: TGTGCCAGCAGCTTAGCGCTGAGGGCGTACGCTTTCTTT. Using reference TRBV7-8 and TRBJ1-1 for the parts outside the CDR3, the full variable domain is GAGVSQSPRYKVAKRGQDVALRCDPISGHVSLFWYQQALGQGPEFLTYFQNEAQLDKSGLPSDRFFAERPEGSVSTLKIQRTQQEDSAVYLCASSLALRAYAFFGQGTRLTVV.

The chain employs TRBV5-1 and TRBJ1-1; tentative D call: TRBD1 (5 bases). The V end lost 3 bases, the J end lost 1 base, and 10 bases lay between the germline ends. CDR1 and CDR2 (germline): SGHRS, YFSETQ. CDR3 length equals 14 residues. The CDR3 is CASSWEGRNTEAFF. The CDR3 coding sequence is TGCGCCAGCAGCTGGGAGGGGCGGAACACTGAAGCTTTCTTT.

The chain uses TRBV18 and TRBJ2-7; possible D gene TRBD1, 6 bases. The germline V gene encodes CDR1 KGHSH and CDR2 LQKENI. The CDR3 length is 14 residues. Between the trimmed V and J ends, which lost 3 bases and 5 bases, there was a span of 14 bases. The CDR3 DNA is TGTGCCAGCTCACCGTCGCAGGGGATGAACGAGCAGTACTTC. This codes for CASSPSQGMNEQYF. Looking up the rest from reference TRBV18 and TRBJ2-7 gives the full variable domain: NAGVMQNPRHLVRRRGQEARLRCSPMKGHSHVYWYRQLPEEGLKFMVYLQKENIIDESGMPKERFSAEFPKEGPSILRIQQVVRGDSAAYFCASSPSQGMNEQYFGPGTRLTVT.

V gene TRBV21-1 combines with J gene TRBJ1-1. TRBV21-1 is labeled a pseudogene. The CDR3 loop spans 13 amino acids. The CDR3 reads CASSKVAGPLPFF. The CDR3 region has the DNA TGTGCCAGCAGCAAAGTAGCGGGACCGCTTCCTTTCTTT.

The chain links TRBV5-1 to TRBJ2-2; 7 nucleotides line up with TRBD1. V trimming: 0 bases; J trimming: 6 bases; junction bases outside the gene matches: 5. The V gene's germline CDR1 is SGHRS and CDR2 YFSETQ. CDR3 length: 15 amino acids. The CDR3, as DNA: TGCGCCAGCAGCTTGGTAGGGGGCATCGCCGGGGAGCTGTTTTTT. Translation: CASSLVGGIAGELFF.

The CDR3 is CASSQVLRNTEAFF. The CDR3 DNA is TGCGCCAGCAGCCAAGTACTTCGGAACACTGAAGCTTTCTTT. This rearrangement joins TRBV4-1 to TRBJ1-1; D is ambiguous. CDR1 is MGHRA and CDR2 is YSYEKL in the germline V gene. The V end was cut by 1 base, the J end by 1 base, with 7 bases between. This CDR3 spans 14 amino acids.

The chain employs TRBV28 and TRBJ1-1, with a weak D call TRBD1 (5 bases). The CDR3 length is 12 residues. V dropped 11 bases and J dropped 0 bases, with 10 bases sitting between them. Germline values: CDR1 MDHEN, CDR2 SYDVKM. The CDR3 protein is CAGGGLNTEAFF. The CDR3 coding sequence is TGTGCCGGCGGGGGATTGAACACTGAAGCTTTCTTT.

Here the CDR3 DNA reads TGTGCCAGCAGCTTCCAGGGTGGGGGCCCTTACAATGAGCAGTTCTTC. This encodes CASSFQGGGPYNEQFF. The chain is built from TRBV7-6 and TRBJ2-1; TRBD1 is a possible D gene (6 bases). Trimming removed 3 bases from V and 4 bases from J, with 16 bases in between. Germline V gene sequence: CDR1 SGHVS, CDR2 FNYEAQ. The CDR3 totals 16 residues.

The V gene is TRBV7-3, the J gene TRBJ2-7, with D possibly being TRBD2 (6 bases). The length of the CDR3 is 15 residues. Germline lookup yields CDR1 SGHTA and CDR2 FQGTGA. Trimming left V 2 bases short and J 4 bases short, with 15 bases between. CDR3 bases: TGTGCCAGCAGCTTAGTTGGAGGGCCCCCTTACGAGCAGTACTTC. Its protein is CASSLVGGPPYEQYF.

The rearrangement uses TRBV19 and TRBJ1-5; D is unclear. The germline V and J ends were trimmed by 7 bases and 3 bases, with 13 bases remaining between them. The V gene's germline CDR1 is LNHDA and CDR2 SQIVND (reference sequence). CDR3 size: 14 residues. This CDR3 is CASNPSRPNQPQHF. The DNA for the CDR3 is TGTGCCAGTAACCCTTCCAGGCCCAATCAGCCCCAGCATTTT.

The chain links TRBV18 to TRBJ2-3; 9 positions match TRBD2. From germline, CDR1 is KGHSH and CDR2 LQKENI. The V segment lost 8 bases and the J segment 4 bases; nucleotides outside the gene matches: 10. The CDR3 contains 15 residues. In DNA form, the CDR3 reads TGTGCCAGCGCCGGAGCGGGGGGCCGGGCAGATACGCAGTATTTT. Translating gives CASAGAGGRADTQYF.

The gene calls are TRBV19 and TRBJ1-6; D gene uncertain. The CDR3 spans 16 residues. V was trimmed by 8 bases and J by 0 bases, leaving 14 bases between them. Germline values: CDR1 LNHDA, CDR2 SQIVND (reference sequence). The CDR3 nucleotides are TGTGCCAGTGGAATGGGGAGATCCTCCTATAATTCACCCCTCCACTTT. Translating gives CASGMGRSSYNSPLHF.

The chain combines TRBV12-3 or TRBV12-4 with TRBJ2-7; D possibly corresponds to TRBD1 (5 bases). Trimming stripped 2 bases from V and 3 bases from J, with 8 bases between. The CDR3 length is 13 residues. CDR3 DNA: TGTGCCAGCAGTTTAATCCAGGGCTACGAGCAGTACTTC. It is translated as CASSLIQGYEQYF.

The rearrangement uses TRBV27 and TRBJ2-7, with a weak D call TRBD2 (6 bases). This CDR3 has 13 amino acids. The V end was cut by 1 base, the J end by 4 bases, with 8 bases between. Germline CDR1 reads MNHEY; CDR2 reads SMNVEV (reference sequence). In DNA form, the CDR3 reads TGTGCCAGCAGTTTATTCGGGAGTTACGAGCAGTACTTC. As protein: CASSLFGSYEQYF.